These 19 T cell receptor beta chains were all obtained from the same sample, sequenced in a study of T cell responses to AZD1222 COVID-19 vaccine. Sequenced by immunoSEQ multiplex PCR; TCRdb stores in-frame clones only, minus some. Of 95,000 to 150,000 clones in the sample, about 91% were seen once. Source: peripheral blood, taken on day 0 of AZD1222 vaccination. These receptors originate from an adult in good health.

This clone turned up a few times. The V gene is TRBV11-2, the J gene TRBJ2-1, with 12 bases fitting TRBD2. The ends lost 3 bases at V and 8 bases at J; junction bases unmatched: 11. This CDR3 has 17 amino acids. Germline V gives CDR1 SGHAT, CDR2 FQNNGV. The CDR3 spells CASSLLAGGPGGDEQFF. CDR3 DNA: TGTGCCAGCAGCTTGCTAGCGGGGGGGCCTGGGGGCGATGAGCAGTTCTTC.

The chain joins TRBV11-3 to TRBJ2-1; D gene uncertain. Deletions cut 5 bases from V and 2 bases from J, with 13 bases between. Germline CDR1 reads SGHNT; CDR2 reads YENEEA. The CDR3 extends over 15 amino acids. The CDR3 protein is CASSPWTATYNEQFF. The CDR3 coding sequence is TGTGCCAGCAGCCCCTGGACGGCGACCTACAATGAGCAGTTCTTC.

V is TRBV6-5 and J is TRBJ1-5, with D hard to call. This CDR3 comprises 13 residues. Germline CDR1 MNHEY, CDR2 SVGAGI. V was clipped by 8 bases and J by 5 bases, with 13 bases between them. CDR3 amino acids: CASSLGIDQPQHF. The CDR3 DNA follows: TGTGCCAGCTCTTTGGGAATAGATCAGCCCCAGCATTTT.

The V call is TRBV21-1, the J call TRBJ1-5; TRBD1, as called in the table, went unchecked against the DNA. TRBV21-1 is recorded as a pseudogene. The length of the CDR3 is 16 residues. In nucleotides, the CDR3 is TGTGCCAGCAGCAAAGGAGACAGGGGACCCCATCAGCCCCAGCATTTT. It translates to CASSKGDRGPHQPQHF.

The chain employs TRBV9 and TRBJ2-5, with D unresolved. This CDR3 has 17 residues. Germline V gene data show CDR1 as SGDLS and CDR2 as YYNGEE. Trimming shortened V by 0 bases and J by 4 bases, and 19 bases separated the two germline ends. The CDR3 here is CASSVGADLAGGETQYF. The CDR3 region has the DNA TGTGCCAGCAGCGTAGGCGCGGATCTGGCCGGCGGAGAGACCCAGTACTTC.

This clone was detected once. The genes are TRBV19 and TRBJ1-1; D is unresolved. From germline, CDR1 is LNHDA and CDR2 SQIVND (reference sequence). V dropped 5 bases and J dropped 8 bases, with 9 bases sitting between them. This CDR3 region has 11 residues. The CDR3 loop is CASSPGSEAFF. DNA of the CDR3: TGTGCCAGTAGTCCCGGCAGCGAAGCTTTCTTT.

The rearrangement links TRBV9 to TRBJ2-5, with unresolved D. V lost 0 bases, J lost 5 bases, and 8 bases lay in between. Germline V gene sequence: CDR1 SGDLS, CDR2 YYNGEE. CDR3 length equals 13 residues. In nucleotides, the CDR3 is TGTGCCAGCAGCGTAGGGAGTTTGGAGACCCAGTACTTC. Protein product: CASSVGSLETQYF.

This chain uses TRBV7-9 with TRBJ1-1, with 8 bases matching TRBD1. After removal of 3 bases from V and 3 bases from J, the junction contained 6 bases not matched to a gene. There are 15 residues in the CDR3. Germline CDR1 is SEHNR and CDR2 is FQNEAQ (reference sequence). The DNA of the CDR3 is TGTGCCAGCAGCTTCTACGGGACAGGCGACACTGAAGCTTTCTTT. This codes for CASSFYGTGDTEAFF.

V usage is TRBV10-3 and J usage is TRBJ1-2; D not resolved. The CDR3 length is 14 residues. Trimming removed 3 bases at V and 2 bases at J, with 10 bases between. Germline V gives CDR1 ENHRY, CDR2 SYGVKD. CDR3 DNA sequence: TGTGCCATCAGTGATAACACAATGAACTATGGCTACACCTTC. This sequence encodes CAISDNTMNYGYTF.

The CDR3 is CASSHRAGDQPQHF. The CDR3 DNA follows: TGTGCCAGCAGCCACCGGGCAGGAGATCAGCCCCAGCATTTT. This chain joins TRBV4-2 and TRBJ1-5; D remains unclear. The CDR3 is 14 residues long. The germline CDR1 and CDR2 sequences are LGHNA and YNFKEQ. Trimming cost V 3 bases and J 5 bases, with 11 bases left between them.

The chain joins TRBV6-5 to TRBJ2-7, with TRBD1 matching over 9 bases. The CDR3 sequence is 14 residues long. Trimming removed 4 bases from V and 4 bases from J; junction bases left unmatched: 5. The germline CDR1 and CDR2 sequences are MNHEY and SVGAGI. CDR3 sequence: CASSSMGQGYEQYF. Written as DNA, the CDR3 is TGTGCCAGCAGTTCGATGGGACAGGGTTACGAGCAGTACTTC.

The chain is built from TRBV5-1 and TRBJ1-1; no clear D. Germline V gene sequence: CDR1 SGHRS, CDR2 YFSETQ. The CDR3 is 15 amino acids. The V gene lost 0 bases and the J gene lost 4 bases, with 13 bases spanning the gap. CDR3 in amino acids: CASSLAGQGATEAFF. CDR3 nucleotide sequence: TGCGCCAGCAGCTTGGCTGGGCAAGGTGCCACTGAAGCTTTCTTT.

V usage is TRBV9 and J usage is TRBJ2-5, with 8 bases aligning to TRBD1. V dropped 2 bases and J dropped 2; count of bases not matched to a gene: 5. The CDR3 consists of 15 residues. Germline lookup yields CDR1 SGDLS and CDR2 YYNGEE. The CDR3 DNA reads TGTGCCAGCAGCGTTTGGGGGACAGGTCAAGAGACCCAGTACTTC. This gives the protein CASSVWGTGQETQYF.

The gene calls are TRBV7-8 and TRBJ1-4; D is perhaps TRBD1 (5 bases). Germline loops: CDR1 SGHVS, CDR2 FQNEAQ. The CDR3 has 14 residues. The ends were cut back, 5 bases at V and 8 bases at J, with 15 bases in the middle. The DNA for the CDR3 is TGTGCCAGCAGCCCCCCGGAATGGGGGGAAAAACTGTTTTTT. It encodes CASSPPEWGEKLFF.

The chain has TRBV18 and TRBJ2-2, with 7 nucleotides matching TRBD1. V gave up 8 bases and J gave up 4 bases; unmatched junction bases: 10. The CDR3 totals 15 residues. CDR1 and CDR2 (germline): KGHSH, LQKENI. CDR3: CASGTGVPGTGELFF. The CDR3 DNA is TGTGCCAGCGGAACAGGGGTGCCGGGCACCGGGGAGCTGTTTTTT.

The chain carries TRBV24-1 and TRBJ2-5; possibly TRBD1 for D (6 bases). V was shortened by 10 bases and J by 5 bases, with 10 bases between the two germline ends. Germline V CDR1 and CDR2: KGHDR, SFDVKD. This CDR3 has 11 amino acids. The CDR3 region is CATGQGETQYF. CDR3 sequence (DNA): TGTGCCACAGGGCAGGGGGAGACCCAGTACTTC.

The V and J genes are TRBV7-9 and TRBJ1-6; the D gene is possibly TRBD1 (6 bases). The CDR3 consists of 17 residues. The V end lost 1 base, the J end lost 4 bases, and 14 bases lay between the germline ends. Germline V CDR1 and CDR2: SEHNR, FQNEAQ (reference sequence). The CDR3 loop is CASSLVGGGRYNSPLHF. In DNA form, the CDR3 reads TGTGCCAGCAGCTTAGTAGGGGGGGGACGATATAATTCACCCCTCCACTTT. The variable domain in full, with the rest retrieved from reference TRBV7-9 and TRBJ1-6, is DTGVSQNPRHKITKRGQNVTFRCDPISEHNRLYWYRQTLGQGPEFLTYFQNEAQLEKSRLLSDRFSAERPKGSFSTLEIQRTEQGDSAMYLCASSLVGGGRYNSPLHFGNGTRLTVT.

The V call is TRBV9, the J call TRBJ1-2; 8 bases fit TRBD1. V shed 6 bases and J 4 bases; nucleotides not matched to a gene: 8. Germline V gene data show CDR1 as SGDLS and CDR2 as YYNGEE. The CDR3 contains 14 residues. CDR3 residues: CASNMGQALYGYTF. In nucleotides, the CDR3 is TGTGCCAGCAATATGGGACAGGCTCTCTATGGCTACACCTTC.

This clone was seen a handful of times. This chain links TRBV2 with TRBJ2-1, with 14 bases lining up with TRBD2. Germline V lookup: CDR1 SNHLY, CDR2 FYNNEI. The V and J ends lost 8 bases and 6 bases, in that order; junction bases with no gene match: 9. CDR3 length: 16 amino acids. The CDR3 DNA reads TGTGCCAGCTCAATTACGACTAGCGGGGGGGTCAATGAGCAGTTCTTC. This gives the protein CASSITTSGGVNEQFF.